Presented here are 7 T cell receptor beta chains from one specimen sequenced in a study of blood T cell repertoires in COVID-19. Data came from immunoSEQ multiplex PCR; TCRdb stores just in-frame clones and leaves some out. Seen here are just over 150,000 clones, 80% observed once, and the top ten hold roughly 0.56%. The sample consisted of peripheral blood. The receptors were gathered from a man aged 60-69 years with acute or convalescent COVID-19.

This clone has just a few counts. The chain has TRBV9 and TRBJ1-1; D is ambiguous. V gave up 0 bases and J gave up 0 bases, with 9 bases separating them. The germline V gene encodes CDR1 SGDLS and CDR2 YYNGEE. The CDR3 contains 15 residues. CDR3 sequence (DNA): TGTGCCAGCAGCGTAGGAGGCCAGATGAACACTGAAGCTTTCTTT. Protein product: CASSVGGQMNTEAFF. The full variable domain, with the rest looked up from reference TRBV9 and TRBJ1-1, is DSGVTQTPKHLITATGQRVTLRCSPRSGDLSVYWYQQSLDQGLQFLIQYYNGEERAKGNILERFSAQQFPDLHSELNLSSLELGDSALYFCASSVGGQMNTEAFFGQGTRLTVV.

This chain links TRBV2 with TRBJ2-7; unclear D gene. Germline V gene lookup returns CDR1 SNHLY and CDR2 FYNNEI. The CDR3 covers 12 residues. V was pared by 3 bases and J by 5 bases, with 8 bases between. CDR3 bases: TGTGCCAGCAGTGACGACTCGCACGAGCAGTACTTC. Its protein product is CASSDDSHEQYF.

This clone was observed a handful of times. The V and J genes are TRBV18 and TRBJ1-2, with a tentative D call TRBD1 (5 bases). Germline lookup yields CDR1 KGHSH and CDR2 LQKENI. The CDR3 is made up of 15 amino acids. V was trimmed by 3 bases and J by 2 bases, leaving 13 bases between them. Here the CDR3 DNA reads TGTGCCAGCTCACCCGAAGCCGGGGGGAACTATGGCTACACCTTC. It codes for CASSPEAGGNYGYTF.

The chain joins TRBV4-3 to TRBJ1-4; no clear D. The CDR3 spans 16 residues. Germline V CDR1 and CDR2: LGHNA, YSLEER. Between the trimmed V and J ends, which lost 0 bases and 0 bases, there was a span of 8 bases. The CDR3: CASSQDLGATNEKLFF. The CDR3 nucleotides are TGCGCCAGCAGCCAAGATCTAGGAGCAACTAATGAAAAACTGTTTTTT.

The table lists this clone with a count of one. This chain connects TRBV5-1 to TRBJ1-6, with D perhaps TRBD1 (6 bases). Germline assignment: CDR1 SGHRS and CDR2 YFSETQ. The CDR3 contains 16 residues. With 5 bases removed from V and 8 bases from J, the gap between germline ends came to 20 bases. CDR3 coding DNA: TGCGCCAGCAGTATCGACGGGGGGCGCATCCATTCACCCCTCCACTTT. Translation gives CASSIDGGRIHSPLHF.

This clone has only a few counts. This chain links TRBV6-1 with TRBJ1-4; D gene unclear. There are 15 residues in the CDR3. V was pared by 0 bases and J by 5 bases, with 10 bases between. Germline CDR1 and CDR2: MNHNS and SASEGT. The CDR3 DNA follows: TGTGCCAGCAGTGAAGCCCCCACAGTCAATGAAAAACTGTTTTTT. Its protein is CASSEAPTVNEKLFF.

As to this clone: The identical CDR3 is also encoded by other nucleotide sequences in the sample. The gene calls are TRBV5-1 and TRBJ2-7, with 14 bases identical to TRBD2. Germline-derived CDR1 and CDR2 are SGHRS and YFSETQ. After removal of 3 bases from V and 0 bases from J, the junction contained 5 bases not matched to a gene. This CDR3 region has 17 residues. For the CDR3, the DNA is TGCGCCAGCAGCTGGGGACTAGCGGGAGCAAGCTCCTACGAGCAGTACTTC. Translated, it gives CASSWGLAGASSYEQYF.